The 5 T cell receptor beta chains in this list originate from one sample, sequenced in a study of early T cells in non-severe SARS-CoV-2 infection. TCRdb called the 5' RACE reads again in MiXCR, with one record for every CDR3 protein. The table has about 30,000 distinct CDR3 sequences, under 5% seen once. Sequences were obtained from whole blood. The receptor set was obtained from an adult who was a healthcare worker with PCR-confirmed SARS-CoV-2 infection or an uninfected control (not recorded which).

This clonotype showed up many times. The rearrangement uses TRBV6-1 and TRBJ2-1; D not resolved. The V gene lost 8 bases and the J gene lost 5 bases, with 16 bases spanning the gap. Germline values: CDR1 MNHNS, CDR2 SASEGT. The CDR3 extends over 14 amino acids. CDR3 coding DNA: TGTGCCAGCCGGCGCTCTAATCAAAACAATGAGCAGTTCTTC. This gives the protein CASRRSNQNNEQFF.

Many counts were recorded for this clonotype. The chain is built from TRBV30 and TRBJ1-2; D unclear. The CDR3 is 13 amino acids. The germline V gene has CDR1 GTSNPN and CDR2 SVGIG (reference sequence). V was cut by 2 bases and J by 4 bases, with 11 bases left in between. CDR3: CAWSTKGGYGYTF. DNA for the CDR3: TGTGCCTGGAGTACAAAGGGAGGCTATGGCTACACCTTC.

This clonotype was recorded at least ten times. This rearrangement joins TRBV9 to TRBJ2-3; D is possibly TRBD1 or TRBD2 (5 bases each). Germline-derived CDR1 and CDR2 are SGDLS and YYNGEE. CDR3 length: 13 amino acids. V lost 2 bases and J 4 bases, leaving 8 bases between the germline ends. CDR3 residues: CASSVGPPDTQYF. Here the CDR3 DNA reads TGTGCCAGCAGCGTGGGACCCCCAGATACGCAGTATTTT.

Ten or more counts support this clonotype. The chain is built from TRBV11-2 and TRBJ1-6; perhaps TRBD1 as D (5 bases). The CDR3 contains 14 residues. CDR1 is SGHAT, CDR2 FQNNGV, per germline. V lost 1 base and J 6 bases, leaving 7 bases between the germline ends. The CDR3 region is CASSLGGFNSPLHF. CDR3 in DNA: TGTGCCAGCAGCTTAGGGGGGTTTAATTCACCCCTCCACTTT.

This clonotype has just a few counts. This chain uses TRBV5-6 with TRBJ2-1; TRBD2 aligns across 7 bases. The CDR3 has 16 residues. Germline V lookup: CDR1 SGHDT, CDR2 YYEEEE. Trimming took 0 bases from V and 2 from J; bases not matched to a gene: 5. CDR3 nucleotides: TGTGCCAGCAGCTTGGATCGGGGGGTGACCTACAATGAGCAGTTCTTC. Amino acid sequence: CASSLDRGVTYNEQFF. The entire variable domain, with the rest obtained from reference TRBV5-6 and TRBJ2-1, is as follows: DAGVTQSPTHLIKTRGQQVTLRCSPKSGHDTVSWYQQALGQGPQFIFQYYEEEERQRGNFPDRFSGHQFPNYSSELNVNALLLGDSALYLCASSLDRGVTYNEQFFGPGTRLTVL.